The rows below give T cell receptor beta chains drawn from one sample of a study of T cell responses to AZD1222 COVID-19 vaccine. The data were produced by immunoSEQ multiplex PCR, yet TCRdb's version contains in-frame clones alone and is incomplete. Of roughly 100,000 clones in the sample, over 80% were seen once. The source material was peripheral blood, sampled on day 0 of AZD1222 vaccination. The receptors stem from an adult in good health. The CDR3 runs from the conserved cysteine through the conserved F or W. D genes are given only for firm matches. Only part of the rows carry a size: once, few, many, or a class if the clone is expanded.

v_call	j_call	clone_size	d_call	cdr3_nt	cdr3_aa
TRBV30	TRBJ1-3	NA	NA	TGTGCCTGGAGTAATTGGGGGACGCCATCGGGGGGAAACACCATATATTTT	CAWSNWGTPSGGNTIYF
TRBV5-4	TRBJ1-4	NA	NA	TGTGCCAGCAGCTTGGGGGGGGCCCTAAATGAAAAACTGTTTTTT	CASSLGGALNEKLFF
TRBV30	TRBJ2-7	few	TRBD1	TGTGCCTGGAGGAGGGCAGGGACAGGGGGCTGCGAGCAGTACTTC	CAWRRAGTGGCEQYF
TRBV5-8	TRBJ1-2	once	NA	TGTGCCAGCAGCTTATTATTCGGGGGGCATGGCTACACCTTC	CASSLLFGGHGYTF
TRBV6-1	TRBJ1-1	NA	TRBD1	TGTGCCAGCAGTGATCTAACAGGGGGGGGGACTGAAGCTTTCTTT	CASSDLTGGGTEAFF
TRBV5-1	TRBJ2-2	NA	TRBD1	TGCGCCACCGCCCGGGACAGGAACACCGGGGAGCTGTTTTTT	CATARDRNTGELFF
TRBV19	TRBJ1-3	NA	NA	TGTGCCAGTACTTGGCTTCACTCTGGAAACACCATATATTTT	CASTWLHSGNTIYF
TRBV29-1	TRBJ1-1	once	NA	TGCAGCGTTGTACTTAGGGCGCACCGAACGAACACTGAAGCTTTCTTT	CSVVLRAHRTNTEAFF
TRBV25-1	TRBJ1-5	NA	NA	TGTGCCAGCAGCCCTGCAGGTAGCAATCAGCCCCAGCATTTT	CASSPAGSNQPQHF
TRBV14	TRBJ1-6	few	NA	TGTGCCAGCAGCCAGGATAGGGGTTCACCCCTCCACTTT	CASSQDRGSPLHF
TRBV5-4	TRBJ1-1	NA	NA	TGTGCCAGCAGGACGGGACGGGGGAACACTGAAGCTTTCTTT	CASRTGRGNTEAFF
TRBV7-2	TRBJ1-1	NA	NA	TGTGCCAGCAGCGCATCGAGAGGGACGAACACTGAAGCTTTCTTT	CASSASRGTNTEAFF
TRBV30	TRBJ1-1	NA	NA	TGTGCCTGGACAAACAGGGTTGGGACTGAAGCTTTCTTT	CAWTNRVGTEAFF
TRBV5-1	TRBJ2-1	once	NA	TGCGCCAGCAGCCTCCCCAGTCTTTCTAGGGGCCATGAGCAGTTCTTC	CASSLPSLSRGHEQFF
TRBV9	TRBJ2-1	NA	NA	TGTGCCAGCAGCTACCTGGGCTCCTCGTCGGAGCAGTTCTTC	CASSYLGSSSEQFF
TRBV10-3	TRBJ2-7	NA	NA	TGTGCCGTTCGAACAGGGGAGGGCCCCTACGAGCAGTACTTC	CAVRTGEGPYEQYF
TRBV5-6	TRBJ1-5	NA	NA	TGTGCCAGCAGCGGTAAGGGAGTCCAGAATCAGCCCCAGCATTTT	CASSGKGVQNQPQHF
TRBV19	TRBJ2-7	NA	NA	TGTGCCAGTAGTCCTACTCAGGGGGGCGGAGAGCAGTACTTC	CASSPTQGGGEQYF
TRBV6-1	TRBJ1-1	few	NA	TGTGCCAGCAGTGACGGGGAGAGGAACACTGAAGCTTTCTTT	CASSDGERNTEAFF
TRBV6-2/TRBV6-3	TRBJ1-5	NA	TRBD1	TGTGCCAGCAGTTACCTTCCGGGACAGGGTGATCAGCCCCAGCATTTT	CASSYLPGQGDQPQHF
TRBV12-3/TRBV12-4	TRBJ2-2	NA	TRBD1	TGTGCCAGCAGTCAGGGACAGGGAGAACTGTTTTTT	CASSQGQGELFF
TRBV6-2/TRBV6-3	TRBJ1-2	NA	NA	TGTGCCAGCAGCGACTTTGGACGCATCCACTATGGCTACACCTTC	CASSDFGRIHYGYTF
TRBV7-2	TRBJ1-6	NA	NA	TGTGCCAGCAGCTTAGTCTTGGATAATTCACCCCTCCACTTT	CASSLVLDNSPLHF
TRBV12-5	TRBJ1-6	once	TRBD1	TGTGCTAGTGGTCCCGGGGACAGGGGGTTCTCACCCCTCCACTTT	CASGPGDRGFSPLHF
TRBV7-3	TRBJ1-5	NA	NA	TGTGCCAGCAGCTTAGCATTCAATCAGCCCCAGCATTTT	CASSLAFNQPQHF
TRBV4-3	TRBJ2-2	NA	TRBD2	TGCGCCAGCAGCCAACTCCTGACTAGCGGGGCGAACACCGGGGAGCTGTTTTTT	CASSQLLTSGANTGELFF
TRBV12-3/TRBV12-4	TRBJ2-3	NA	NA	TGTGCCAGCACCACAGGGTTGGATACGCAGTATTTT	CASTTGLDTQYF
TRBV19	TRBJ1-2	NA	NA	TGTGCCAGTAGGGACACTCCCGGGGATGGCTACACCTTC	CASRDTPGDGYTF
TRBV27	TRBJ2-7	few	NA	TGTGCCAGCAGTGCGCGACAGGTCCGCGGGCAGCAGTACTTC	CASSARQVRGQQYF